This T cell receptor (beta chain) was observed in a study of blood T cell repertoires in COVID-19. Study context: Spain, Italy and the United States supplied samples that represented acute and convalescent COVID-19. The analysed material was cDNA or gDNA that came from T cells, B-cell-depleted T cells, or PBMCs.

Trimming removed 3 bases at V and 5 bases at J, with 13 bases between. The CDR3 totals 14 residues. Germline CDR1 SGHTA, CDR2 FQGTGA. As originally analysed: Using reference gene primer amplification, nucleated cell counts were estimated. The table came from immunoSEQ multiplex PCR; TCRdb's copy has only in-frame clones and leaves some out. V and J calls plus clone size are reproduced from that table; the DNA served to infer D and trimming. The table lists tens of thousands of clones, 85% to 90% of them singletons. The origin of this receptor is a man aged 65-85 years with active or convalescent COVID-19. Sequenced: peripheral blood. The chain has TRBV7-3 and TRBJ2-5; possible D gene TRBD2, 6 bases. DNA of the CDR3: TGTGCCAGCAGCTTCGGGCCCGGAGGGGAGACCCAGTACTTC. Its protein product is CASSFGPGGETQYF. Full variable domain (rest looked up from reference TRBV7-3 and TRBJ2-5): GAGVSQTPSNKVTEKGKYVELRCDPISGHTALYWYRQSLGQGPEFLIYFQGTGAADDSGLPNDRFFAVRPEGSVSTLKIQRTERGDSAVYLCASSFGPGGETQYFGPGTRLLVL.